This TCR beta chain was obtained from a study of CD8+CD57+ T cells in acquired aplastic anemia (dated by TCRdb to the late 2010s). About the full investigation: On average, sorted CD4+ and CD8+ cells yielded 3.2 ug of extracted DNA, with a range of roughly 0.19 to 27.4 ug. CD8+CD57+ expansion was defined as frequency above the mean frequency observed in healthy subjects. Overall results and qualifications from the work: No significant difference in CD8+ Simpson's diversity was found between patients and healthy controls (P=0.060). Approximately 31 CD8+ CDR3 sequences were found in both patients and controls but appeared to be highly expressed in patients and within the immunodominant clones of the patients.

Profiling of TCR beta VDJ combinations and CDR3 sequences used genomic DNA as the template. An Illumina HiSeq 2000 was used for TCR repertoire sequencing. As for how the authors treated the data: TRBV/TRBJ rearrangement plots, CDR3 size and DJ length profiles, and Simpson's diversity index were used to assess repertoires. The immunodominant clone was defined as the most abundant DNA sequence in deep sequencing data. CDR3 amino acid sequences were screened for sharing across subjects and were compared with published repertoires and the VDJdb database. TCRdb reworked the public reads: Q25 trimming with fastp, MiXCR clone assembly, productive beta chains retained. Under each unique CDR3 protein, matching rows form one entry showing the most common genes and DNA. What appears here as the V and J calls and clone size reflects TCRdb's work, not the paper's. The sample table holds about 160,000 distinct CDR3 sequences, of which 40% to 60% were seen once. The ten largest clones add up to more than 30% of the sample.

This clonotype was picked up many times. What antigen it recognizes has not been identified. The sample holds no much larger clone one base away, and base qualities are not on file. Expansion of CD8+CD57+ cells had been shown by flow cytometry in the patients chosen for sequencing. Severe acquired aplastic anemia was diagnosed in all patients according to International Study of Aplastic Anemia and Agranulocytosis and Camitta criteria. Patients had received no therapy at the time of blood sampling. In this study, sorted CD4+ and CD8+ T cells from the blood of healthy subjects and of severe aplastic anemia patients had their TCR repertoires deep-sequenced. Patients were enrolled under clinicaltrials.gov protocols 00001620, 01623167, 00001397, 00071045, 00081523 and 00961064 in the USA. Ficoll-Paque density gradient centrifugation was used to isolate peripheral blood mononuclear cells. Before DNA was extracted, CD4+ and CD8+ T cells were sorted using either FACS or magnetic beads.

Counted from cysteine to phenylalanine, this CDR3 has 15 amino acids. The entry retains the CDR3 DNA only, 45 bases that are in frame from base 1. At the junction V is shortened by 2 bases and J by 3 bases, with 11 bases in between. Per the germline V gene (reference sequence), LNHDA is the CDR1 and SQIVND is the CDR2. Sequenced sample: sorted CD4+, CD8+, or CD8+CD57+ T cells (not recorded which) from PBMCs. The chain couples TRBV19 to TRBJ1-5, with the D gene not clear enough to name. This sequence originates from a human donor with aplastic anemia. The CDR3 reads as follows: CASSIMVGANQPQHF. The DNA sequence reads TGTGCCAGTAGTATAATGGTGGGAGCCAATCAGCCCCAGCATTTT.